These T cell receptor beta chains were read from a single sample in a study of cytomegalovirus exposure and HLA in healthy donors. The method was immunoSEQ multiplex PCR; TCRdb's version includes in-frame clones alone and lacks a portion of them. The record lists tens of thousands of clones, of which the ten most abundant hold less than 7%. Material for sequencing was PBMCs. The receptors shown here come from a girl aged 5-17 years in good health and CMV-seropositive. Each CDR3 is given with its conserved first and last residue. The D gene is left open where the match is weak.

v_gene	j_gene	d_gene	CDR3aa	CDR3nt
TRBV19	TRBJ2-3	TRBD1	CASNPGTGIVDTQYF	TGTGCCAGTAATCCCGGGACAGGGATCGTAGATACGCAGTATTTT
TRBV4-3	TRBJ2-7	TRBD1	CASSQEQDRGYEQYF	TGCGCCAGCAGCCAAGAACAGGACAGGGGGTACGAGCAGTACTTC
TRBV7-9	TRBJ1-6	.	CASSPPALDSKDSPLHF	TGTGCCAGCAGCCCCCCGGCCCTCGACTCAAAGGATTCACCCCTCCACTTT
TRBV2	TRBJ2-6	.	CASSPSGANVLTF	TGTGCCAGCAGTCCCTCCGGGGCCAACGTCCTGACTTTC
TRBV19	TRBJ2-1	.	CASSIESVPEQFF	TGTGCCAGTAGTATCGAAAGCGTCCCAGAGCAGTTCTTC
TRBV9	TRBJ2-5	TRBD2	CASSVHSSGGATETQYF	TGTGCCAGCAGCGTGCACTCTAGCGGGGGGGCGACAGAGACCCAGTACTTC
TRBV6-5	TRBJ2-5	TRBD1	CASSYRQGAEETQYF	TGTGCCAGCAGTTACCGTCAGGGGGCCGAAGAGACCCAGTACTTC
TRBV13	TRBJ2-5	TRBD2	CASSSRLATASQYF	TGTGCCAGCAGCTCTCGACTAGCCACCGCGTCCCAGTACTTC
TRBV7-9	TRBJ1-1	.	CASSLGPMDTEAFF	TGTGCCAGCAGCTTAGGGCCGATGGACACTGAAGCTTTCTTT
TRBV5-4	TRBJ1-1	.	CASSGGYKAFF	TGTGCCAGCAGCGGGGGGTATAAAGCTTTCTTT
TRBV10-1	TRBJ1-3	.	CANTGGARASRRLGRNTIYF	TGCGCCAACACGGGGGGCGCCAGGGCATCGAGGCGGTTGGGAAGAAACACCATATATTTT
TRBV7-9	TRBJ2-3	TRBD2	CASNRLAGGPDTQYF	TGTGCCAGCAACCGACTAGCGGGGGGACCAGATACGCAGTATTTT
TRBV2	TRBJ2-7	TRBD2	CASSAGGIEGEQYF	TGTGCCAGCAGTGCGGGGGGGATAGAGGGCGAGCAGTACTTC
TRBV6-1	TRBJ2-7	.	CASRGELGAYEQYF	TGTGCCAGCAGGGGGGAGTTGGGGGCTTACGAGCAGTACTTC
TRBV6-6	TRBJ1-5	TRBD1	CASSYWGQINQPQHF	TGTGCCAGCAGTTACTGGGGACAGATCAATCAGCCCCAGCATTTT
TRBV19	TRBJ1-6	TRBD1	CASSTSVGQGTDSPLHF	TGTGCCAGTAGTACCAGCGTGGGACAGGGGACCGATTCACCCCTCCACTTT
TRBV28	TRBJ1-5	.	CASSSDQPQHF	TGTGCCAGCAGTTCGGATCAGCCCCAGCATTTT
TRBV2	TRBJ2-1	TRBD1	CASSHIDRGAHNEQFF	TGTGCCAGCAGCCACATTGACAGGGGCGCCCACAATGAGCAGTTCTTC
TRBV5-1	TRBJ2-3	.	CASSLVASQSDTQYF	TGCGCCAGCAGCTTGGTGGCTAGTCAGTCAGATACGCAGTATTTT
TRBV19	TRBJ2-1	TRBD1	CASSTGQIGQFF	TGTGCCAGTAGTACGGGACAGATCGGGCAGTTCTTC
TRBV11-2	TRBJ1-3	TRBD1	CASSLSGQGGNTIYF	TGTGCCAGCAGCTTATCGGGACAGGGTGGAAACACCATATATTTT
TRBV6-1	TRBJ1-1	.	CASLGPPGINTEAFF	TGTGCCAGCCTCGGGCCCCCGGGGATAAACACTGAAGCTTTCTTT
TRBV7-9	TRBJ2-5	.	CASSLFGTGETQYF	TGTGCCAGCAGCTTATTCGGAACGGGAGAGACCCAGTACTTC
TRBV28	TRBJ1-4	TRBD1	CASSSLGTERREKLFF	TGTGCCAGCAGTTCACTCGGGACAGAAAGGAGGGAAAAACTGTTTTTT
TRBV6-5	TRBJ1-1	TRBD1	CASSYAGQPNTEAFF	TGTGCCAGCAGTTACGCGGGACAGCCGAACACTGAAGCTTTCTTT
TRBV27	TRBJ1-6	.	CASGKPTNNSPLHF	TGTGCCAGTGGAAAACCAACTAACAATTCACCCCTCCACTTT
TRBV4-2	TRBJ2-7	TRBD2	CASSQHNSGTTYEQYF	TGTGCCAGCAGCCAACACAACTCCGGGACTACCTACGAGCAGTACTTC
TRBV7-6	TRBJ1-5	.	CASSLRQEFTSNQPQHF	TGTGCCAGCAGCTTAAGACAGGAGTTCACTAGCAATCAGCCCCAGCATTTT
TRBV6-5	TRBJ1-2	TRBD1	CASSIFTGARSYTF	TGTGCCAGCAGCATTTTTACAGGGGCCAGGAGCTACACCTTC
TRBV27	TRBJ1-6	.	CASSSKGVSARPNSPLHF	TGTGCCAGCAGTTCGAAGGGGGTCTCCGCCCGGCCTAATTCACCCCTCCACTTT
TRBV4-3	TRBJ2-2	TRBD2	CASSQELSGGVGTGELFF	TGCGCCAGCAGCCAAGAGCTTAGCGGGGGGGTAGGGACCGGGGAGCTGTTTTTT
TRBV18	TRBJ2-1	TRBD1	CASSPRTGRSYNEQFF	TGTGCCAGCTCACCAAGGACAGGGCGGTCCTACAATGAGCAGTTCTTC
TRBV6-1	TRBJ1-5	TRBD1	CASSNGQDRRPQHF	TGTGCCAGCAGTAATGGACAGGACCGAAGGCCCCAGCATTTT
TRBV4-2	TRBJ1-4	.	CASSQERGGKLFF	TGTGCCAGCAGCCAAGAACGGGGGGGAAAACTGTTTTTT
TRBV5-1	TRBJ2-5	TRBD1	CASSLTPGQGGETQYF	TGCGCCAGCAGCTTGACCCCGGGACAGGGGGGGGAGACCCAGTACTTC
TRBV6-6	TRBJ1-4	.	CASSLQVDDEKLFF	TGTGCCAGCAGTCTACAGGTGGATGATGAAAAACTGTTTTTT
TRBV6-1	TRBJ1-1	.	CASSEGQARRSTEAFF	TGTGCCAGCAGTGAAGGACAGGCCCGTCGGAGCACTGAAGCTTTCTTT
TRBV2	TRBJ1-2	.	CASDSTGNYGYTF	TGTGCCAGCGATAGTACAGGCAACTATGGCTACACCTTC